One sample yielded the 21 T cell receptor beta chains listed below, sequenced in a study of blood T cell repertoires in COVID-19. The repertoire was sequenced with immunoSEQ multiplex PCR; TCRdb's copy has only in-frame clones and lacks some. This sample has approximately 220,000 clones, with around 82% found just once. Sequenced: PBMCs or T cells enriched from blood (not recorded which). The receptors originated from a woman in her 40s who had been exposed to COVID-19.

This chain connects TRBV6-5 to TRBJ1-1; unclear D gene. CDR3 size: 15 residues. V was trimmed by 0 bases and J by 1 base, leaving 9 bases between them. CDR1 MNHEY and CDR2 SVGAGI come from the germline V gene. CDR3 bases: TGTGCCAGCAGTTACTCGAGAAATCGGAACACTGAAGCTTTCTTT. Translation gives CASSYSRNRNTEAFF.

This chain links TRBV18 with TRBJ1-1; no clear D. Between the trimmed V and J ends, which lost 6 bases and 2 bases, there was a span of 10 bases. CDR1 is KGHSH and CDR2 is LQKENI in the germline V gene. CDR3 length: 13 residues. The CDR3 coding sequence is TGTGCCAGCTCCCCGAGCGAAAACACTGAAGCTTTCTTT. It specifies CASSPSENTEAFF.

Here the CDR3 reads CASSSDKSGTQYF. The DNA of the CDR3 is TGTGCCAGCAGTTCCGACAAAAGCGGGACCCAGTACTTC. The rearrangement links TRBV27 to TRBJ2-5; a weak D match, TRBD2 (5 bases). Trimming removed 4 bases at V and 7 bases at J, with 13 bases between. Germline assignment: CDR1 MNHEY and CDR2 SMNVEV (reference sequence). The CDR3 spans 13 residues.

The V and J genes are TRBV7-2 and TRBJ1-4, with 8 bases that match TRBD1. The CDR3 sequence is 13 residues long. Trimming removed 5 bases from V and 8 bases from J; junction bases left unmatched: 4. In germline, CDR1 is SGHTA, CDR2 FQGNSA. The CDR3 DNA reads TGTGCCAGCAGCACCCGGACAGGGGAAAAACTGTTTTTT. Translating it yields CASSTRTGEKLFF.

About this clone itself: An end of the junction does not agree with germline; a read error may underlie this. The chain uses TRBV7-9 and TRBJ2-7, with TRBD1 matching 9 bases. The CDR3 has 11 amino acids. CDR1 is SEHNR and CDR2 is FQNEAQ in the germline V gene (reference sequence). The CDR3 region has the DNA TGTGCCAGCAGCTTAGGCGGGACAGGGAGGTTC. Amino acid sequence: CASSLGGTGRF.

The CDR3 loop reads CASSVQIAPDTQYF. The CDR3 nucleotides read TGTGCCAGCAGCGTACAGATAGCTCCAGATACGCAGTATTTT. This chain joins TRBV9 and TRBJ2-3; D is uncertain. Germline V CDR1 and CDR2: SGDLS, YYNGEE. The V gene lost 1 base and the J gene lost 4 bases, with 10 bases spanning the gap. The CDR3 covers 14 residues.

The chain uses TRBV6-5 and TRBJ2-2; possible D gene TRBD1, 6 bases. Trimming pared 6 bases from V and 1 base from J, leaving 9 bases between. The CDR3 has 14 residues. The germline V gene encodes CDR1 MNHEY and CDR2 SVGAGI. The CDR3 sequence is CASSRGGNTGELFF. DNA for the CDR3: TGTGCCAGCAGCCGAGGGGGGAACACCGGGGAGCTGTTTTTT.

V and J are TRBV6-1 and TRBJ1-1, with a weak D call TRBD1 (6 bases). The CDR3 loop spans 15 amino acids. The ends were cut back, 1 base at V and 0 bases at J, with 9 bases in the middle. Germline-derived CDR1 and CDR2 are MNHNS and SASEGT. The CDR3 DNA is TGTGCCAGCAGTGAAGATTGGGGGCTGAACACTGAAGCTTTCTTT. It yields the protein CASSEDWGLNTEAFF.

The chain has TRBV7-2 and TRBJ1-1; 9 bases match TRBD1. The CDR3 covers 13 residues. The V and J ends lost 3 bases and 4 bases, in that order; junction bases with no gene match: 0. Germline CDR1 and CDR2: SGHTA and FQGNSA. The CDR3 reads CASSLGQGTEAFF. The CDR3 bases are TGTGCCAGCAGCTTGGGACAGGGCACTGAAGCTTTCTTT. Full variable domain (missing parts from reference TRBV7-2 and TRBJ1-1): GAGVSQSPSNKVTEKGKDVELRCDPISGHTALYWYRQSLGQGLEFLIYFQGNSAPDKSGLPSDRFSAERTGGSVSTLTIQRTQQEDSAVYLCASSLGQGTEAFFGQGTRLTVV.

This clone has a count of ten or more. CDR3 in amino acids: CASSLGRSYNSPLHF. The DNA of the CDR3 is TGTGCCAGCAGCTTGGGGAGATCCTATAATTCACCCCTCCACTTT. The chain carries TRBV7-9 and TRBJ1-6; the D is unclear. CDR3 length equals 15 residues. Germline V gene data show CDR1 as SEHNR and CDR2 as FQNEAQ (reference sequence). Trimming removed 3 bases from V and 1 base from J, with 7 bases in between.

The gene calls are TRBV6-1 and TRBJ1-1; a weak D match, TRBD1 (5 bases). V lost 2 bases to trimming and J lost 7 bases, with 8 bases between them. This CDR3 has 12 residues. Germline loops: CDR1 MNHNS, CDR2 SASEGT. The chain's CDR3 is CASSEQGGEAFF. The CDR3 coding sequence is TGTGCCAGCAGTGAACAGGGTGGTGAAGCTTTCTTT.

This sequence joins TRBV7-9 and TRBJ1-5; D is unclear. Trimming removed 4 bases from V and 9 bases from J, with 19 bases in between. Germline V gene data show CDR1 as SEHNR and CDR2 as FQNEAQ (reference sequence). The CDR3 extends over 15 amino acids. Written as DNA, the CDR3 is TGTGCCAGCAGCTCCCTGGCGGCGGGGTCGGGGCCCCAGCATTTT. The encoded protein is CASSSLAAGSGPQHF.

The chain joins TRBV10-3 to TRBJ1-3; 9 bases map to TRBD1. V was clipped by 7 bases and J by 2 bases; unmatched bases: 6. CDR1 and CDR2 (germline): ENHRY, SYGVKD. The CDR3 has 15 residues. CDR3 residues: CAIKRQGVAGNTIYF. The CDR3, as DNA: TGTGCCATCAAAAGACAGGGGGTGGCTGGAAACACCATATATTTT.

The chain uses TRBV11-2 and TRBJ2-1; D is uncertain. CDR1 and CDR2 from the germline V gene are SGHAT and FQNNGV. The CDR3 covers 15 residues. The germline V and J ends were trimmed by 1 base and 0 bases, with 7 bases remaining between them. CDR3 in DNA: TGTGCCAGCAGCTTAGGCCAGTACTCCTACAATGAGCAGTTCTTC. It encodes CASSLGQYSYNEQFF. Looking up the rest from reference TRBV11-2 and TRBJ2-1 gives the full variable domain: EAGVAQSPRYKIIEKRQSVAFWCNPISGHATLYWYQQILGQGPKLLIQFQNNGVVDDSQLPKDRFSAERLKGVDSTLKIQPAKLEDSAVYLCASSLGQYSYNEQFFGPGTRLTVL.

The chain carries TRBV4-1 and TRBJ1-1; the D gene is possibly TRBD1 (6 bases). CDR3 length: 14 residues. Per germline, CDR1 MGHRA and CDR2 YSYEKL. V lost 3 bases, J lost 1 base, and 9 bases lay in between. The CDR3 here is CASSHHRANTEAFF. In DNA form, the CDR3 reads TGCGCCAGCAGCCACCACAGGGCGAACACTGAAGCTTTCTTT.

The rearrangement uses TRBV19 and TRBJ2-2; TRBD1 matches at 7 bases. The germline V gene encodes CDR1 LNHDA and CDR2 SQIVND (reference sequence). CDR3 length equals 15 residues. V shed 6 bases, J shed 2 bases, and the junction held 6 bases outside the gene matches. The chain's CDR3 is CASSPTGANTGELFF. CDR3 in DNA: TGTGCCAGTAGCCCCACAGGGGCCAACACCGGGGAGCTGTTTTTT.

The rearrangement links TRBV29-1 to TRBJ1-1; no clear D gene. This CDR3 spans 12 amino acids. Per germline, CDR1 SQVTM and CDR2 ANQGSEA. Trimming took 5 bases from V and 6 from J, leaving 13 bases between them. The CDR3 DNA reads TGCAGCGTTAGAGATATTGTCGCTGAAGCTTTCTTT. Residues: CSVRDIVAEAFF.

This CDR3 is CASSLGQGSDTEAFF. In DNA, the CDR3 is TGTGCCAGCAGCCTAGGACAGGGCTCTGACACTGAAGCTTTCTTT. The chain has TRBV11-2 and TRBJ1-1, with TRBD1 matching over 8 bases. Trimming cost V 5 bases and J 3 bases; bases outside gene matches: 8. Germline V gene data show CDR1 as SGHAT and CDR2 as FQNNGV. This CDR3 contains 15 residues. Full variable domain (rest looked up from reference TRBV11-2 and TRBJ1-1): EAGVAQSPRYKIIEKRQSVAFWCNPISGHATLYWYQQILGQGPKLLIQFQNNGVVDDSQLPKDRFSAERLKGVDSTLKIQPAKLEDSAVYLCASSLGQGSDTEAFFGQGTRLTVV.

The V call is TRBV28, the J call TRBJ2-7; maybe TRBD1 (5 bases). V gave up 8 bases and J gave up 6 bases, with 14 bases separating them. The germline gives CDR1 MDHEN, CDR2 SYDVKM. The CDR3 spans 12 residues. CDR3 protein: CASYSRQGEQYF. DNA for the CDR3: TGTGCCAGCTATTCTAGGCAGGGCGAGCAGTACTTC.

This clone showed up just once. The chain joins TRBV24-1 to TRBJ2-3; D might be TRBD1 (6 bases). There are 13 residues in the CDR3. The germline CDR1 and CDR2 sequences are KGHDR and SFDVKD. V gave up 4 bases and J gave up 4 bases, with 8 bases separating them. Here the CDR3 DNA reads TGTGCCACCAGTGAACCAGGGGCAGATACGCAGTATTTT. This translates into CATSEPGADTQYF.

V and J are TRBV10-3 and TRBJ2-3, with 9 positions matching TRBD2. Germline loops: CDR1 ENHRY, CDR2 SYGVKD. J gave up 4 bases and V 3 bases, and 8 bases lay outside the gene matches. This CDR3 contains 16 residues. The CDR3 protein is CAISELSGGSADTQYF. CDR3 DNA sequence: TGTGCCATCAGTGAACTTAGCGGGGGTTCCGCAGATACGCAGTATTTT.